This T cell receptor (beta chain) was captured by sequencing in a study of tumor-infiltrating lymphocytes in primary liver carcinoma. Study in general: Primary liver carcinoma, confirmed by histopathology, was surgically resected.

Synthesis of TCR beta cDNA was carried out from approximately 500 ng total RNA with a constant-region primer. The TCR beta library was amplified through three nested multiplex PCR rounds in a modified ARM-PCR procedure. It was with TRBV1-TRBV30 forward primers and a C-beta reverse primer that the first two PCR rounds were run, at around 9 cycles each. TCRdb processed the multiplex PCR reads anew with MiXCR; each CDR3 protein has one entry. The table has hundreds of thousands of distinct CDR3 sequences, 65% seen once. The CDR3 covers 14 residues. Germline CDR1 LGHNA, CDR2 YSLEER. In addition to blood RNA drawn from unsorted whole blood, germline DNA was extracted. A note on this clonotype: The junction departs from the called germline gene at one end, perhaps through a read error.

The sample was peripheral blood. This clonotype was obtained from a man aged 35-49 years with primary liver carcinoma and hepatitis B virus infection. This chain joins TRBV4-3 and TRBJ1-2; D is ambiguous. The chain's CDR3 is CASSQAFADFGHTF. The CDR3 coding sequence is TGCGCCAGCAGCCAAGCATTTGCGGACTTTGGCCACACCTTC.